This TCR beta chain is from a study of T cell repertoires in cytomegalovirus infection. Study information: Matching HLA type, along with CMV infection, was indicated by public TCR beta signatures.

General study points: Predominance within the ex vivo response was attributable to HLA-C-restricted CMV-specific TCR beta clonotypes. Cumulative public TCR beta family frequency identified carriers of CMV plus the relevant HLA.

CDR1 KGHDR and CDR2 SFDVKD come from the germline V gene. Between the trimmed V and J ends, which lost 2 bases and 5 bases, there was a span of 11 bases. This CDR3 comprises 14 residues. A single record per CDR3 protein comes from TCRdb applying MiXCR to the reads. This sample yields approximately 260,000 distinct CDR3 sequences, of which roughly 21% are seen a single time; approximately 19% belongs to the top ten. As for this clonotype: As yet, its antigen is unknown.

The chain links TRBV24-1 to TRBJ1-1, with a tentative D call TRBD1 (5 bases). The sample was cultured PBMCs, taken from culture after CMV antigen stimulation. This clonotype originated in a human donor in good health (CMV status not recorded). Some clones in this sample may be carry-over from other donors' samples. CDR3: CATSDSRGGTEAFF. The CDR3 DNA follows: TGTGCCACCAGTGATTCTAGGGGAGGAACTGAAGCTTTCTTT.